One TCR beta chain is described in this entry. Trimming at V came to 4 bases and at J to 6 bases, leaving 7 bases not matched to a gene. Germline V gives CDR1 SGHNT, CDR2 YYREEE (reference sequence). There are 16 residues in the CDR3. This entry comes from a study of cytomegalovirus exposure and HLA in healthy donors. Across the study: From HLA-typed donors, an early data release held about 92 million unique TCRs.

Primers included in the PCR were 60 Vbeta and 13 Jbeta primers. The assay was immunoSEQ multiplex PCR, and TCRdb's table has in-frame clones only and misses some. The profile shows approximately 150,000 clones, about 80% of them singletons. The V call is TRBV5-4, the J call TRBJ2-3, with 14 bases aligning to TRBD2. Sample: PBMCs. This TCR derives from a man aged 25-45 years in good health and CMV-seronegative. The CDR3 protein is CASSEGLAGVGDTQYF. The CDR3 coding sequence is TGTGCCAGCAGCGAGGGACTAGCGGGAGTAGGGGATACGCAGTATTTT.